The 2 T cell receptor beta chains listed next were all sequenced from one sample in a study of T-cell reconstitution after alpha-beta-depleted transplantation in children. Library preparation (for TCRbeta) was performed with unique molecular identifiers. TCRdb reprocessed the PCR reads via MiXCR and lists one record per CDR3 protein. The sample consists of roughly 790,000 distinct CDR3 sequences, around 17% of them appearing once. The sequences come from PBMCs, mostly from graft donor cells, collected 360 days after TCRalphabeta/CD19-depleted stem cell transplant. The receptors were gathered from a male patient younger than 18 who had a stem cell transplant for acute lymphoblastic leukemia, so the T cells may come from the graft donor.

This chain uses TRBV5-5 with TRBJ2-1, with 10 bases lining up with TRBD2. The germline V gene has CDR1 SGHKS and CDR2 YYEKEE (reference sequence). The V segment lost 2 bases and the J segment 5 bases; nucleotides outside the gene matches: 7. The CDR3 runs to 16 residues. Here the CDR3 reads CASSLPGLAAHNEQFF. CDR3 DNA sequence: TGTGCCAGCAGCTTACCCGGACTAGCGGCCCACAATGAGCAGTTCTTC. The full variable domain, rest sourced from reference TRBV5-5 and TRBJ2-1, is DAGVTQSPTHLIKTRGQQVTLRCSPISGHKSVSWYQQVLGQGPQFIFQYYEKEERGRGNFPDRFSARQFPNYSSELNVNALLLGDSALYLCASSLPGLAAHNEQFFGPGTRLTVL.

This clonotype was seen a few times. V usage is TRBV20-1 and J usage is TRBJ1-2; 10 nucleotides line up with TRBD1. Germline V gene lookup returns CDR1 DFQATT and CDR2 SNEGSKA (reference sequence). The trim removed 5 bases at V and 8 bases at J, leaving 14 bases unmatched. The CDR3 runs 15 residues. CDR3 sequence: CSARSPGQGIYGYTF. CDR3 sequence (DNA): TGCAGTGCTCGAAGTCCGGGACAGGGGATATACGGCTACACCTTC.